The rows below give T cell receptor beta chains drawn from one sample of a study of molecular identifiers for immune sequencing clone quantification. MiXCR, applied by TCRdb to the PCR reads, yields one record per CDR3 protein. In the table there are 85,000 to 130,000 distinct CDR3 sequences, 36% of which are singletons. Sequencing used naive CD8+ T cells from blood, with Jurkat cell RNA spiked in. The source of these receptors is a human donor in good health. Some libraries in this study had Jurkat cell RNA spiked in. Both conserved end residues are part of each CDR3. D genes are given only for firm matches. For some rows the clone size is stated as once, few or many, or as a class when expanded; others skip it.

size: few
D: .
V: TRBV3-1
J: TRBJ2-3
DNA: TGTGCCAGCAGCCAAGATATGGTGCAGCTAGGTGATACGCAGTATTTT
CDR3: CASSQDMVQLGDTQYF

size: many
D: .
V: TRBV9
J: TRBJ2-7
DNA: TGTGCCAGCAGCCCCGGGACCCGCGCCTACGAGCAGTACTTC
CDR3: CASSPGTRAYEQYF

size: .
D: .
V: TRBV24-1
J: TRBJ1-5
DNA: TGTGCCACCAGTGATTCGAGTCTTGCCTACAATCAGCCCCAGCATTTT
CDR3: CATSDSSLAYNQPQHF

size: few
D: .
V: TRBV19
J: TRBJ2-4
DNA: TGTGCCAGTAGTTGGGAGTTCCTGGCCAAAAACATTCAGTACTTC
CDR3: CASSWEFLAKNIQYF

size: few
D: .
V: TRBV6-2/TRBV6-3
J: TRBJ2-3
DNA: TGTGCCAGCAGTTCCCTGGGAGTGGTTCGCACAGATACGCAGTATTTT
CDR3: CASSSLGVVRTDTQYF

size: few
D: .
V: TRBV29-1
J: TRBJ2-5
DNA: TGCAGCGACGGGTTGGGGGGAGAGACCCAGTACTTC
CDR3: CSDGLGGETQYF

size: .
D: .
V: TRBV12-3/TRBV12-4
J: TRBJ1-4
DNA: TGTGCCAGCGGTTTTTCTGAAAAACTGTTTTTT
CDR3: CASGFSEKLFF

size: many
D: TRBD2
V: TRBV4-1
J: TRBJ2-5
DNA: TGCGCCAGCAGCCAGAAAGGGACTAGCGGGAGTTGGCGGGAGACCCAGTACTTC
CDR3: CASSQKGTSGSWRETQYF

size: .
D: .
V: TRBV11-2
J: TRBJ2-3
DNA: TGTGCCAGCAGCTTAGACTGGCCAATAGCTCCTGGCGCAGATACGCAGTATTTT
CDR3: CASSLDWPIAPGADTQYF

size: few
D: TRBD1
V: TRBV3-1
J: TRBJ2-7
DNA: TGTGCCAGCAGCCAAACGCCGGGACAGGATTACGAGCAGTACTTC
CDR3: CASSQTPGQDYEQYF

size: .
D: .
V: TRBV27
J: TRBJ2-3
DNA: TGTGCCAGCACGGGGATGGAATCGGGAGATACGCAGTATTTT
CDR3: CASTGMESGDTQYF

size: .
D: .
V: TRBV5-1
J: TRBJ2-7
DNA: TGCGCCAGCACCTTGACCGGGCTAACCCACGAGCAGTACTTC
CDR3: CASTLTGLTHEQYF

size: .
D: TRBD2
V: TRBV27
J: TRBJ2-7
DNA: TGTGCCAGCAGTTTCAACTCGGGGGGCGAGCAGTACTTC
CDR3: CASSFNSGGEQYF

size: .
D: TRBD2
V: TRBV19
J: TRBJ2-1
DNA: TGTGCCAGTAGTATCTGGGCTAGCGGAGGGTCCTACAATGAGCAGTTCTTC
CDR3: CASSIWASGGSYNEQFF

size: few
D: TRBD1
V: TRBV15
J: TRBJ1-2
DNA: TGTGCCACCAGCTCGCGACAGGGCGCATACTATGGCTACACCTTC
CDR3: CATSSRQGAYYGYTF

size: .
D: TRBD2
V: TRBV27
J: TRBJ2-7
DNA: TGTGCCAGCAGTTTTGGGACTAGCGGGAGTGTGCAGTACTTC
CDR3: CASSFGTSGSVQYF

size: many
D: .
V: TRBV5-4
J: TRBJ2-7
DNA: TGTGCCAGCAGCTTGGGGGCAGTCCACGAGCAGTACTTC
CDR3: CASSLGAVHEQYF

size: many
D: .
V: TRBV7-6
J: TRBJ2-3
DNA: TGTGCCAGCAGCTTAGGAGTCGGAGTGGCAGATACGCAGTATTTT
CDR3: CASSLGVGVADTQYF

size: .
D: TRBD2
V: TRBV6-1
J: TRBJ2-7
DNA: TGTGCCGGCAGTGACACTAGCGGCACCTACGAGCAGTACTTC
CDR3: CAGSDTSGTYEQYF

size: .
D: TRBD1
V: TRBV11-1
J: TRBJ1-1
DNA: TGTGCCAGCAAGGAGGGGGCTATGATGAACACTGAAGCTTTCTTT
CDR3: CASKEGAMMNTEAFF

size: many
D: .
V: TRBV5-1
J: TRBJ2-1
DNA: TGCGCCAGCAGCTTGAGTCTGGAGCAGTTCTTC
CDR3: CASSLSLEQFF

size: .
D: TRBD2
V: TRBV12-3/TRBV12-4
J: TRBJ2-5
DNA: TGTGCCAGCGGGGGGGGGAGTTCGGAGCCCCAGTACTTC
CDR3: CASGGGSSEPQYF

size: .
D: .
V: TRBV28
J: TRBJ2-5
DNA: TGTGCCAGCAGGACGCCGGACGGTCAAGAGACCCAGTACTTC
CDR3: CASRTPDGQETQYF

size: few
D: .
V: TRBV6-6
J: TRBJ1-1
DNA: TGTGCCAGCAGTTTATCAGCGGGGGGGACTGAAGCTTTCTTT
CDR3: CASSLSAGGTEAFF

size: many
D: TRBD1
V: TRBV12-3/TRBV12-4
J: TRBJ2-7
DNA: TGTGCCAGCAGTCCTACTGGGACAGGTAACGAGCAGTACTTC
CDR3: CASSPTGTGNEQYF

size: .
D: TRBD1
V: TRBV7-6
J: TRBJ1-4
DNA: TGTGCCAGCAGCCGGGACAGGGGGCATGAAAAACTGTTTTTT
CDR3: CASSRDRGHEKLFF

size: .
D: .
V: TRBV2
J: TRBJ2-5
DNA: TGTGCCAGCAGCGCAGGGGTGGACCAAGAGACCCAGTACTTC
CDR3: CASSAGVDQETQYF

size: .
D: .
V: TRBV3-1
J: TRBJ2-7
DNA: TGTGCCAGCAGCGAGGGTAGCTACGAGCAGTACTTC
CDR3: CASSEGSYEQYF

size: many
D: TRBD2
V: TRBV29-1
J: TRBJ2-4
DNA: TGCAGCGTTGAACCACTAGCGGGAGGGCCAAAAAACATTCAGTACTTC
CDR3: CSVEPLAGGPKNIQYF

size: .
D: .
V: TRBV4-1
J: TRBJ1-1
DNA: TGCGCCAGCAGCCAAGACATACTGAACACTGAAGCTTTCTTT
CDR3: CASSQDILNTEAFF

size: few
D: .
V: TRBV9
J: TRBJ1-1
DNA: TGTGCCAGCACAGGCACGAACACTGAAGCTTTCTTT
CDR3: CASTGTNTEAFF

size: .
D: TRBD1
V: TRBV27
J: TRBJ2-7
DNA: TGTGCCAGCAGTGACAGGGGGGCAGAGCAGTACTTC
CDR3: CASSDRGAEQYF

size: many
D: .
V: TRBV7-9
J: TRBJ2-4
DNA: TGTGCCAGCAACCTGGACAGTACGGACATTCAGTACTTC
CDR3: CASNLDSTDIQYF

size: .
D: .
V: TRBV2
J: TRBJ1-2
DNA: TGTGCCAGCAGGGGACGGCTGGACTATGGCTACACCTTC
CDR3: CASRGRLDYGYTF

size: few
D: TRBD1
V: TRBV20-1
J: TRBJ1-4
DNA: TGCAGTGCTAGAAGGGACAGGGGATTTGCAACTTATGAAAAACTGTTTTTT
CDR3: CSARRDRGFATYEKLFF

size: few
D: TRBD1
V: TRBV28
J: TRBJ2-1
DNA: TGTGCCAGCAGTTTGCAACCGGGACAGGGGAATGAGCAGTTCTTC
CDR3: CASSLQPGQGNEQFF

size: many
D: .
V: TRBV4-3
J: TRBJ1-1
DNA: TGCGCCAGCAGCCACGACAGGTTCTACACTGAAGCTTTCTTT
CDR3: CASSHDRFYTEAFF

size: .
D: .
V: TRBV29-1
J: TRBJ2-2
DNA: TGCAGCGTTGAATGGGGATACCCCGGGGAGCTGTTTTTT
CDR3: CSVEWGYPGELFF

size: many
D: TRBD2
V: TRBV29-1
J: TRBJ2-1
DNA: TGCAGCGTTGCTGGACTAGCGGGAGTCGCGGAGCAGTTCTTC
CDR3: CSVAGLAGVAEQFF

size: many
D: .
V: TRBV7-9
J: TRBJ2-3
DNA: TGTGCCAGCAGCTTACTACAGGGCCCCACAGATACGCAGTATTTT
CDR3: CASSLLQGPTDTQYF

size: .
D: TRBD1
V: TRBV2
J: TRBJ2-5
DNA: TGTGCCAGCAGTGACTGGACAGGGAGTGCGGGGCAAGAGACCCAGTACTTC
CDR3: CASSDWTGSAGQETQYF